The subject of this entry is one T cell receptor beta chain. This clonotype was counted many times. The antigen this receptor binds is unknown. There are no base qualities to consult, and no much larger clone falls within one base. The sample comes from a study of T cell repertoires in cytomegalovirus infection (dated by TCRdb to the late 2010s). For context, the study as a whole: The peptide stimulations were aimed at well-studied HLA-B-restricted epitopes as well as recently identified HLA-C-restricted CMV epitopes, whose presentation resists viral immunomodulation. Because public TCR beta signatures pointed to carriage of CMV infection together with the matching HLA type, the HLA type of each donor mattered for the analysis. Study-wide findings and limitations: In both this cohort and an independent cohort of 350 to 400 donors, the cumulative frequency of public TCR beta family members distinguished carriers of CMV infection plus the relevant HLA type. In the ex vivo response, HLA-C-restricted CMV-specific TCR beta clonotypes were dominant, and in two of eight donors the single most frequent clonotype came from this HLA-C-restricted group.

For sequencing, an Illumina HiSeq 1500 was employed. TCRdb trimmed the raw reads at Q25, called clones with MiXCR and kept productive beta chains. Here each entry gathers all rows of one CDR3 protein and keeps the most common genes and DNA. The sample profile shows fewer than 850,000 distinct CDR3 sequences; about 29% of them were found once. Over 10% of the sample rests with the top ten. CDR1 SGHVS and CDR2 FNYEAQ are derived from the germline V gene. The cysteine opens and the phenylalanine closes a CDR3 of 16 amino acids. Solely the CDR3 DNA is kept, with 48 bases framed from the first base. V is cut by 0 bases and J by 6 bases, and the space between the germline ends is 16 bases. What the treatment or condition label conveys for this sample: in vitro stimulation with specific CMV peptide epitopes to enrich CMV-specific T cells.

This sequence uses TRBV7-6 and TRBJ2-3, with the D assignment possibly TRBD1 or TRBD2, given 5 matching bases for each. The TCR originated in a human donor in good health (CMV status not recorded). Some clones in this sample may be carry-over from other donors' samples. Sequencing used cultured CD8+ T cells from PBMCs, obtained from culture after CMV antigen stimulation. The DNA reads TGTGCCAGCAGCTTAGCATCGGGACCCACTCGGGATACGCAGTATTTT. It translates to CASSLASGPTRDTQYF.